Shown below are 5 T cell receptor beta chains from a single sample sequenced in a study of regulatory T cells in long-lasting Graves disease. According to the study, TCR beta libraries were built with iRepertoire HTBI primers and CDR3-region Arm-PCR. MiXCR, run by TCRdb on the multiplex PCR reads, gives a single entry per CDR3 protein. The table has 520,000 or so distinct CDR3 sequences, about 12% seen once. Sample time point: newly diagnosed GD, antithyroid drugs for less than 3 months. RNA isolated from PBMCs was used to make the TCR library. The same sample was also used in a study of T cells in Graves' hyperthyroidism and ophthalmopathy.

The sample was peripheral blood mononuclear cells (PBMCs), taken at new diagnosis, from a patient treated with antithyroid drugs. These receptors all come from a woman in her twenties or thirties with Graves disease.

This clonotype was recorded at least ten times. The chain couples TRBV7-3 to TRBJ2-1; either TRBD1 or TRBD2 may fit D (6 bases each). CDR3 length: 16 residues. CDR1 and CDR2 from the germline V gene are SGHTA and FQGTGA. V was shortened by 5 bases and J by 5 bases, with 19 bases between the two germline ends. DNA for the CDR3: TGTGCCAGCAGCAATACAGCTAGAGGGGGGAACAATGAGCAGTTCTTC. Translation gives CASSNTARGGNNEQFF.

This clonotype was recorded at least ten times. CDR3 amino acids: CASSGGGPEKLFF. The CDR3 region has the DNA TGTGCCAGCAGTGGGGGGGGACCTGAAAAACTGTTTTTT. The chain joins TRBV6-1 to TRBJ1-4, with a weak D call TRBD1 (5 bases). Germline V gives CDR1 MNHNS, CDR2 SASEGT. Trimming took off 4 bases at V and 7 bases at J, with 10 bases between the two ends. This CDR3 spans 13 amino acids.

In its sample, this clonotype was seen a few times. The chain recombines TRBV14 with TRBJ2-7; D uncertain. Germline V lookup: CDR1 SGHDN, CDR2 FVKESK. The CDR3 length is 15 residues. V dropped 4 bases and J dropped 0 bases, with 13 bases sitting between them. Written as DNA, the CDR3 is TGTGCCAGCAGCCTACAGTCTACCTACTCCTACGAGCAGTACTTC. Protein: CASSLQSTYSYEQYF.

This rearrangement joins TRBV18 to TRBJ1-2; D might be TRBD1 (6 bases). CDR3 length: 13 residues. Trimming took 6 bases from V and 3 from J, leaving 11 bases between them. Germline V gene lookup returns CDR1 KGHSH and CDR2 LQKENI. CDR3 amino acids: CASSRDTYYGYTF. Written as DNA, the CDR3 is TGTGCCAGCTCTCGGGACACCTACTATGGCTACACCTTC. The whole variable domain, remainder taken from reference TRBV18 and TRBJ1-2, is NAGVMQNPRHLVRRRGQEARLRCSPMKGHSHVYWYRQLPEEGLKFMVYLQKENIIDESGMPKERFSAEFPKEGPSILRIQQVVRGDSAAYFCASSRDTYYGYTFGSGTRLTVV.

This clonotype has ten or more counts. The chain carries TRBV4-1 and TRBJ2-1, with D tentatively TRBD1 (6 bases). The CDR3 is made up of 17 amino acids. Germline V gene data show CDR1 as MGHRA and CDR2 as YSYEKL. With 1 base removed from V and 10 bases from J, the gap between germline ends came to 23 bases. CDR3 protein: CASSQGSIQSGQGEQFF. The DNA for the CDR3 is TGCGCCAGCAGCCAAGGAAGTATCCAGTCGGGGCAGGGGGAGCAGTTCTTC.